The clone carrying this TCR beta chain came up a few times. Antigen: not known. The germline CDR1 and CDR2 sequences are MRHNA and SNTAGT. V was trimmed by 8 bases and J by 0 bases, leaving 5 bases between them. The CDR3 sequence is 13 residues long. The sample originates from a study of vaccination and CD4 T cells after COVID-19. Study-wide context: Testing by nasal swab PCR showed convalescent patients to be SARS-CoV-2 positive; fewer than 10 were mild and one was severe. Investigators took post-vaccine samples a median 72 days after dose two, within a range of 14 to 241.

Treatment of the sample: roughly ten-day PBMC culture with coronavirus spike peptide pools or control peptides (ViraFEST assay). Fresh IL-2 medium replaced half the culture medium on days 3 and 7. It was after less than eleven days of culture that CD4+ T cells were isolated by negative selection. Cultured CD4+ T cell DNA was sequenced using the Oncomine TCR Beta short-read assay. TCRdb processed the PCR reads anew with MiXCR; each CDR3 protein has one entry. The table lists around 19,000 distinct CDR3 sequences, about 39% of them singletons. Sample: CD4+ T cells from blood, cultured in vitro. This TCR derives from a human donor who had recovered from COVID-19. The chain has TRBV6-4 and TRBJ2-6; D remains unclear. Here the CDR3 reads CASGPSGANVLTF. CDR3 nucleotide sequence: TGTGCCAGCGGCCCCTCTGGGGCCAACGTCCTGACTTTC.